These 18 T cell receptor beta chains were sequenced from one sample in a study of early T cells in non-severe SARS-CoV-2 infection. TCRdb analysed the 5' RACE reads with MiXCR anew, one entry per CDR3 protein. The data contain 55,000 to 75,000 distinct CDR3 sequences, 9.5% to 15% of them singletons. Sequenced material: whole blood. The receptor set was obtained from an adult who was a healthcare worker with PCR-confirmed SARS-CoV-2 infection or an uninfected control (not recorded which).

This clonotype was seen ten or more times. The chain joins TRBV29-1 to TRBJ2-1; perhaps TRBD2 as D (6 bases). Trimming left V 4 bases short and J 7 bases short, with 17 bases between. Germline V gene data show CDR1 as SQVTM and CDR2 as ANQGSEA. The CDR3 runs 14 residues. The CDR3 DNA is TGCAGCGTTGTGGCTGGGGGACTCAGAAATGAGCAGTTCTTC. This gives the protein CSVVAGGLRNEQFF.

V usage is TRBV29-1 and J usage is TRBJ2-1; no clear D. The germline gives CDR1 SQVTM, CDR2 ANQGSEA. The CDR3 covers 14 residues. Trimming removed 4 bases at V and 0 bases at J, with 10 bases between. The CDR3 nucleotides read TGCAGCGTTGTTGGGCTTATCTCCTACAATGAGCAGTTCTTC. This translates into CSVVGLISYNEQFF.

This clonotype was seen more than once but under ten times. The rearrangement links TRBV7-9 to TRBJ2-7; 8 nucleotides agree with TRBD2. This CDR3 is built from 14 residues. With 4 bases clipped from V and 7 bases from J, the junction kept 9 bases outside the gene matches. Germline V gene sequence: CDR1 SEHNR, CDR2 FQNEAQ (reference sequence). CDR3 DNA: TGTGCCAGCAGCTCCCCGGGGGGGAGTGCGGAGCAGTACTTC. This sequence encodes CASSSPGGSAEQYF.

This clonotype was detected many times. The conserved final phenylalanine or tryptophan is absent from the CDR3, which likely points to a read error. The chain carries TRBV2 and TRBJ2-3, with 8 bases that match TRBD2. This CDR3 has 15 residues. Germline lookup yields CDR1 SNHLY and CDR2 FYNNEI. V gave up 4 bases and J gave up 1 base; unmatched junction bases: 4. The CDR3, as DNA: TGTGCCAGCAGTGGGTTGACTAGCGGCACAGATACGCAGTATTCT. It codes for CASSGLTSGTDTQYS.

This clonotype was counted only a few times. This CDR3 is CASRRTGVREQYF. CDR3 nucleotides: TGTGCCAGCAGACGGACAGGGGTAAGGGAGCAGTACTTC. This chain uses TRBV28 with TRBJ2-7, with TRBD1 identical over 9 bases. Germline CDR1 is MDHEN and CDR2 is SYDVKM. There are 13 residues in the CDR3. V shed 6 bases, J shed 7 bases, and the junction held 7 bases outside the gene matches.

This clonotype was recorded at least ten times. The chain employs TRBV11-2 and TRBJ2-1; TRBD1 aligns across 10 bases. CDR1 is SGHAT and CDR2 is FQNNGV in the germline V gene. The CDR3 length is 16 residues. With V trimmed by 5 bases and J by 3 bases, 7 bases remained unmatched. The CDR3 loop reads CASSEGGQGYYNEQFF. Here the CDR3 DNA reads TGTGCCAGCAGCGAGGGGGGACAGGGGTACTACAATGAGCAGTTCTTC.

This clonotype was seen repeatedly, ten times or more. The gene calls are TRBV20-1 and TRBJ1-5, with D possibly being TRBD1 (5 bases). Per germline, CDR1 DFQATT and CDR2 SNEGSKA (reference sequence). CDR3 length equals 14 residues. Trimming cost V 1 base and J 5 bases, with 12 bases left between them. The CDR3 DNA follows: TGCAGTGCTAGAGGGGGGGTTGAGGATCAGCCCCAGCATTTT. Its protein product is CSARGGVEDQPQHF.

A word on this clonotype: This sequence may be a read error, since a much larger clone differs from it by one base. The V gene is TRBV5-5, the J gene TRBJ2-3, with D tentatively TRBD1 (6 bases). With 3 bases removed from V and 3 bases from J, the gap between germline ends came to 17 bases. From germline, CDR1 is SGHKS and CDR2 YYEKEE (reference sequence). The CDR3 totals 16 residues. This CDR3 reads CASSSGFWTVTDTQYF. The DNA of the CDR3 is TGTGCCAGCAGCTCGGGGTTTTGGACAGTGACAGATACGCAGTATTTT.

The table lists this clonotype with a few counts. The chain carries TRBV3-1 and TRBJ2-2; D is possibly TRBD2 (6 bases). Trimming cost V 3 bases and J 4 bases, with 12 bases left between them. CDR1 is LGHDT and CDR2 is YNNKEL in the germline V gene (reference sequence). This CDR3 has 15 amino acids. This CDR3 is CASSQEGRVTGELFF. The CDR3 DNA sequence: TGTGCCAGCAGCCAGGAGGGACGGGTCACCGGGGAGCTGTTTTTT.

V is TRBV20-1 and J is TRBJ1-5; D remains unclear. There are 12 residues in the CDR3. The ends were cut back, 5 bases at V and 7 bases at J, with 12 bases in the middle. CDR1 DFQATT and CDR2 SNEGSKA come from the germline V gene (reference sequence). CDR3 nucleotide sequence: TGCAGTGCTGGATTCCCGGAGCAGCCCCAGCATTTT. It specifies CSAGFPEQPQHF.

At least ten counts were recorded for this clonotype. The V and J genes are TRBV29-1 and TRBJ2-5; D gene ambiguous. Looked up from germline, CDR1 is SQVTM and CDR2 is ANQGSEA. V shed 3 bases and J shed 1 base, with 6 bases lying between them. The CDR3 has 12 amino acids. The CDR3 coding sequence is TGCAGCGTTGAGGTGTTCCAAGAGACCCAGTACTTC. Its protein is CSVEVFQETQYF.

This clonotype showed up many times. This chain connects TRBV7-6 to TRBJ2-5; D is undetermined. Germline V gives CDR1 SGHVS, CDR2 FNYEAQ. The CDR3 consists of 12 residues. Trimming removed 3 bases at V and 1 base at J, with 3 bases between. This CDR3 reads CASSLVQETQYF. The DNA of the CDR3 is TGTGCCAGCAGCTTGGTCCAAGAGACCCAGTACTTC.

This clonotype was recorded a few times. The rearrangement links TRBV19 to TRBJ1-4, with D unclear. The germline gives CDR1 LNHDA, CDR2 SQIVND (reference sequence). The CDR3 runs 14 residues. V was pared by 5 bases and J by 0 bases, with 7 bases between. CDR3 coding DNA: TGTGCCAGTAGTGCTGTTGCAACTAATGAAAAACTGTTTTTT. Translating it yields CASSAVATNEKLFF.

There are many counts of this clonotype. This rearrangement joins TRBV13 to TRBJ1-1; possibly TRBD1 for D (6 bases). Trimming took off 5 bases at V and 4 bases at J, with 14 bases between the two ends. The CDR3 runs 14 residues. The V gene's germline CDR1 is PRHDT and CDR2 FYEKMQ (reference sequence). The CDR3 here is CASSRGQLITEAFF. CDR3 nucleotide sequence: TGTGCCAGCAGCAGAGGACAGCTTATCACTGAAGCTTTCTTT.

The chain recombines TRBV29-1 with TRBJ2-7; TRBD2 agrees at 8 bases. The CDR3 spans 12 residues. The germline V gene has CDR1 SQVTM and CDR2 ANQGSEA. Trimming cost V 6 bases and J 6 bases; bases outside gene matches: 7. CDR3: CSVAREVGEQYF. For the CDR3, the DNA is TGCAGCGTCGCGCGGGAGGTGGGCGAGCAGTACTTC.

This clonotype was picked up a small number of times. The chain uses TRBV19 and TRBJ2-1, with D uncertain. Germline CDR1 is LNHDA and CDR2 is SQIVND (reference sequence). V dropped 4 bases and J dropped 6 bases, with 19 bases sitting between them. CDR3 length: 16 amino acids. This CDR3 is CASSSLMGGPFNEQFF. DNA for the CDR3: TGTGCCAGTAGTAGCCTGATGGGCGGACCGTTCAATGAGCAGTTCTTC.

This clonotype occurred many times. The chain's CDR3 is CASSFSFSYEQYF. In nucleotides, the CDR3 is TGCGCCAGCAGCTTTTCTTTCTCCTACGAGCAGTACTTC. The genes are TRBV5-1 and TRBJ2-7, with unresolved D. The V gene's germline CDR1 is SGHRS and CDR2 YFSETQ. The germline V and J ends were trimmed by 2 bases and 0 bases, with 6 bases remaining between them. This CDR3 contains 13 residues.

With respect to this clonotype: Given a much more abundant clone one base away, this may be a read error. The chain recombines TRBV19 with TRBJ1-1; 10 nucleotides line up with TRBD1. The CDR3 loop spans 16 amino acids. Losses at the gene ends were 3 bases for V and 5 bases for J; bases not matched to a gene: 9. Germline V gene sequence: CDR1 LNHDA, CDR2 SQIVND (reference sequence). CDR3 residues: CASSIRGTGVLTEAFF. Written as DNA, the CDR3 is TGTGCCAGTAGTATCCGCGGGACAGGGGTGCTAACTGAAGCTTTCTTT.